The rows below give T cell receptor beta chains drawn from one sample of a study of cytomegalovirus exposure and HLA in healthy donors. Sequenced by immunoSEQ multiplex PCR; TCRdb stores in-frame clones only, minus some. This table holds more than 200,000 clones, roughly 88% found once. Sequencing input: PBMCs. The source of these receptors is a woman between 25 and 40 years old in good health and CMV-seronegative. The CDR3 runs from the conserved cysteine through the conserved F or W. A D gene is named only where the DNA matches it firmly. Expanded clones are given a class, and other clones once, few, many or no size at all.

>TRBV4-2|.|.|TRBJ2-7
CASSQGDRSSYEQYF
TGTGCCAGCAGCCAAGGGGACCGTAGCTCCTACGAGCAGTACTTC
>TRBV28|once|.|TRBJ1-1
CASSLDIARTEAFF
TGTGCCAGCAGTCTTGACATCGCGCGCACTGAAGCTTTCTTT
>TRBV7-9|.|TRBD1|TRBJ2-7
CASSRTGGYEQYF
TGTGCCAGCAGCCGGACAGGGGGCTACGAGCAGTACTTC
>TRBV6-7|.|TRBD2|TRBJ2-7
CASSPAGREYEQYF
TGTGCCAGCAGTCCAGCGGGACGGGAGTACGAGCAGTACTTC
>TRBV19|.|TRBD2|TRBJ2-1
CASPTASGRENEQFF
TGTGCCAGTCCCACCGCTAGCGGGAGGGAAAATGAGCAGTTCTTC
>TRBV28|.|.|TRBJ2-3
CASSPTPRADTQYF
TGTGCCAGCAGTCCCACCCCTCGGGCGGATACGCAGTATTTT
>TRBV29-1|.|TRBD1|TRBJ1-2
CSVYSGQGIDGYTF
TGCAGCGTCTACTCGGGACAGGGTATCGATGGCTACACCTTC
>TRBV7-6|.|.|TRBJ1-1
CASSRQQGGGAEAFF
TGTGCCAGCAGCCGTCAACAGGGCGGGGGGGCTGAAGCTTTCTTT
>TRBV6-1|few|.|TRBJ2-5
CASRETGRTQYF
TGTGCCAGCAGAGAGACCGGGAGGACCCAGTACTTC
>TRBV27|.|.|TRBJ2-3
CASSGWGVTDTQYF
TGTGCCAGCAGTGGTTGGGGGGTCACAGATACGCAGTATTTT
>TRBV7-6|.|.|TRBJ2-1
CASSSAGGEQFF
TGTGCCAGCAGTTCGGCTGGGGGTGAGCAGTTCTTC
>TRBV15|.|.|TRBJ2-1
CATSSQRSSYNEQFF
TGTGCCACCAGCAGCCAGCGGAGCTCCTACAATGAGCAGTTCTTC
>TRBV27|.|TRBD1|TRBJ1-2
CASSYTYRGLGYGYTF
TGTGCCAGCAGCTATACTTACAGGGGGTTGGGCTATGGCTACACCTTC
>TRBV5-1|.|.|TRBJ2-1
CASSLDSNQNEQFF
TGCGCCAGCAGCTTGGACAGTAACCAGAATGAGCAGTTCTTC
>TRBV7-9|.|TRBD2|TRBJ2-1
CASSMLAGGPVNEQFF
TGTGCCAGCAGCATGCTAGCGGGAGGGCCGGTCAATGAGCAGTTCTTC
>TRBV5-1|.|.|TRBJ2-4
CASSLSDMDIQYF
TGCGCCAGCAGCCTGTCGGACATGGACATTCAGTACTTC
>TRBV2|.|TRBD2|TRBJ2-5
CASSASASGRGGETQYF
TGTGCCAGCAGTGCGTCGGCTAGCGGGAGGGGGGGAGAGACCCAGTACTTC
>TRBV9|.|.|TRBJ2-2
CASSVVVSGTGELFF
TGTGCCAGCAGCGTAGTGGTCTCCGGGACCGGGGAGCTGTTTTTT
>TRBV14|.|.|TRBJ2-7
CASSLTQGNFYEQYF
TGTGCCAGCAGCCTCACCCAAGGCAATTTCTACGAGCAGTACTTC
>TRBV4-3|.|TRBD1|TRBJ1-4
CASSVDRGANEKLFF
TGCGCCAGCAGCGTTGACAGGGGGGCTAATGAAAAACTGTTTTTT
>TRBV14|.|TRBD1|TRBJ2-7
CASSQITGDRFYEQYF
TGTGCCAGCAGCCAAATCACAGGGGATAGGTTCTACGAGCAGTACTTC
>TRBV29-1|.|.|TRBJ1-2
CSVGGTANYGYTF
TGCAGCGTTGGAGGGACGGCTAACTATGGCTACACCTTC
>TRBV18|.|.|TRBJ1-1
CASSPPSAPGATEAFF
TGTGCCAGCTCACCACCATCAGCACCAGGTGCCACTGAAGCTTTCTTT
>TRBV7-8|.|TRBD2|TRBJ2-7
CASSLDPGGAQYF
TGTGCCAGCAGCTTAGACCCGGGGGGGGCGCAGTACTTC
>TRBV29-1|.|.|TRBJ2-7
CSALLGVSYEQYF
TGCAGCGCCCTTCTTGGCGTGTCCTACGAGCAGTACTTC
>TRBV4-1|.|.|TRBJ2-6
CASSQVTSGANVLTF
TGCGCCAGCAGCCAAGTAACAAGTGGGGCCAACGTCCTGACTTTC
>TRBV6-4|.|TRBD2|TRBJ2-7
CASPSGFYEQYF
TGTGCCAGCCCTAGCGGGTTCTACGAGCAGTACTTC
>TRBV6-6|.|.|TRBJ2-1
CASSYSGRGNEQFF
TGTGCCAGCAGTTACTCGGGTAGGGGAAATGAGCAGTTCTTC
>TRBV29-1|.|.|TRBJ1-4
CSVTGMGTNEKLFF
TGCAGCGTTACAGGGATGGGGACTAATGAAAAACTGTTTTTT
>TRBV4-3|.|TRBD2|TRBJ2-7
CASSPGRAISGASYEQYF
TGCGCCAGCAGCCCTGGCAGGGCCATTAGCGGGGCCTCCTACGAGCAGTACTTC
>TRBV7-9|.|.|TRBJ2-5
CAIRGAVSETQYF
TGTGCCATACGGGGCGCGGTATCCGAGACCCAGTACTTC
>TRBV15|.|.|TRBJ2-2
CATSRDRTSGELFF
TGTGCCACCAGCAGAGATCGGACAAGCGGGGAGCTGTTTTTT
>TRBV18|.|.|TRBJ1-4
CASSPRRGTNEKLFF
TGTGCCAGCTCACCAAGGCGGGGGACTAATGAAAAACTGTTTTTT
>TRBV19|.|TRBD1|TRBJ2-7
CASSSGTGGSYEQYF
TGTGCCAGTAGTTCCGGGACAGGGGGCTCCTACGAGCAGTACTTC
>TRBV28|.|.|TRBJ2-2
CASSLIAGGLISAGELFF
TGTGCCAGCAGTTTGATCGCTGGGGGACTCATATCGGCCGGGGAGCTGTTTTTT
>TRBV18|.|.|TRBJ2-7
CASSQGGSSYEQYF
TGTGCCAGCTCACAGGGTGGGAGCTCCTACGAGCAGTACTTC